A single sample is the source of the 4 T cell receptor beta chains below, sequenced in a study of Ad26.COV2.S vaccination and SARS-CoV-2 variants. Noted treatment: some 20 received Ad26.COV2.S at low or high dose, single or two shots; roughly five received placebo; per-sample allocation not given. Collection of the samples took place on day 63 after the first injection of vaccine or placebo. TCRdb's copy holds only in-frame clones and misses some; the assay was immunoSEQ multiplex PCR. The sample lists roughly 420,000 clones; approximately 88% were seen once. The sample in question was peripheral blood, obtained in a trial of Ad26.COV2.S vaccine versus placebo. The receptors stem from a person between 18 and 65 years old who received the Ad26.COV2.S COVID-19 vaccine or a placebo.

For the CDR3, the DNA is TGTGCCAGCAGCTTGAGCCCGACACAGGGTCAGGGGACCCAGTACTTC. Protein: CASSLSPTQGQGTQYF. V usage is TRBV5-4 and J usage is TRBJ2-5; perhaps TRBD1 as D (6 bases). Germline V CDR1 and CDR2: SGHNT, YYREEE (reference sequence). Trimming removed 1 base from V and 7 bases from J, with 20 bases in between. CDR3 length: 16 residues. The variable domain in full, with the rest retrieved from reference TRBV5-4 and TRBJ2-5, is ETGVTQSPTHLIKTRGQQVTLRCSSQSGHNTVSWYQQALGQGPQFIFQYYREEENGRGNFPPRFSGLQFPNYSSELNVNALELDDSALYLCASSLSPTQGQGTQYFGPGTRLLVL.

The chain combines TRBV7-3 with TRBJ2-2; unclear D gene. This CDR3 has 11 amino acids. V lost 3 bases and J 8 bases, leaving 4 bases between the germline ends. Germline lookup yields CDR1 SGHTA and CDR2 FQGTGA. This CDR3 reads CASSLRGELFF. The DNA for the CDR3 is TGTGCCAGCAGCTTGAGGGGGGAGCTGTTTTTT.

The rearrangement links TRBV19 to TRBJ2-2; D remains unclear. This CDR3 spans 16 amino acids. The germline gives CDR1 LNHDA, CDR2 SQIVND (reference sequence). V shed 7 bases and J shed 0 bases, with 15 bases lying between them. The chain's CDR3 is CASTLATRANTGELFF. The CDR3 nucleotides read TGTGCCAGTACCCTGGCTACCCGTGCGAACACCGGGGAGCTGTTTTTT.

The chain links TRBV2 to TRBJ2-5, with D tentatively TRBD2 (5 bases). V lost 3 bases and J 2 bases, leaving 13 bases between the germline ends. Per germline, CDR1 SNHLY and CDR2 FYNNEI. The CDR3 covers 15 residues. The CDR3, as DNA: TGTGCCAGCAGTGATGCAGGAGGTGCGCAAGAGACCCAGTACTTC. Amino acids: CASSDAGGAQETQYF.